This TCR beta chain is from a study of blood T cells in healthy people across ages. Study-wide points: It was held that the diversity estimates obtained from one million T cells were underestimates. Per million T cells, TCR beta diversity dropped about linearly as age rose. Naive CD4+ cell counts and diversity both ran higher in long-lived than in aged donors. Percentage of naive T cells showed a strong correlation with TCR beta diversity.

With respect to this clonotype: The antigen remains unidentified. The junction departs from germline at one end; a sequencing error may be responsible.

The second PCR ran roughly 7 to 11 cycles with a sample-barcoded 5' primer and J-beta primers. TCRdb independently ran MiXCR on the 5' RACE reads; one entry per CDR3 protein. This repertoire shows roughly 700,000 distinct CDR3 sequences, around half found once; its top ten account for roughly 30%. CDR3 length: 15 residues. Germline CDR1 SGHTA, CDR2 FQGNSA. Sequencing input: blood. This chain uses TRBV7-2 with TRBJ2-7; the D call may be TRBD1 or TRBD2 (6 bases each). The clonotype was recovered from an older woman in good health. The CDR3 nucleotides are TGTGCCAGCAGTTTAGGAGGGGGGAACTCCTACGAGCAGTACTTC. It encodes CASSLGGGNSYEQYF. Variable domain in full (rest from reference TRBV7-2 and TRBJ2-7): GAGVSQSPSNKVTEKGKDVELRCDPISGHTALYWYRQSLGQGLEFLIYFQGNSAPDKSGLPSDRFSAERTGGSVSTLTIQRTQQEDSAVYLCASSLGGGNSYEQYFGPGTRLTVT.